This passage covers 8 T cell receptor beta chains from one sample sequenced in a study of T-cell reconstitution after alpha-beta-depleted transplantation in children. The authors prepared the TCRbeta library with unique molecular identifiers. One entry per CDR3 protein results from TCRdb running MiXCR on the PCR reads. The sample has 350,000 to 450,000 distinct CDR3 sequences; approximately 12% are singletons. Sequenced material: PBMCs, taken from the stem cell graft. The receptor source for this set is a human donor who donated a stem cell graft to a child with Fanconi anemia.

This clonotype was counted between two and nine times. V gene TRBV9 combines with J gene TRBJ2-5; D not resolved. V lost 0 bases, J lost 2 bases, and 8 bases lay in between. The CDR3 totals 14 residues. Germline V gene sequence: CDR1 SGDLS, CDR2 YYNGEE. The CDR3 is CASSVGVRQETQYF. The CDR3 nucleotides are TGTGCCAGCAGCGTAGGGGTCAGACAAGAGACCCAGTACTTC.

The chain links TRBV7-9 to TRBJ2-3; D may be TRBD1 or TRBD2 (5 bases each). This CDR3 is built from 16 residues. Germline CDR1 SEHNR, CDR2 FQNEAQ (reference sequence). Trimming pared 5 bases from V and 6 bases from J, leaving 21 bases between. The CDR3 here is CASSPRLGRELDTQYF. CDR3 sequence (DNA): TGTGCCAGCAGCCCGAGGCTGGGACGCGAATTGGATACGCAGTATTTT.

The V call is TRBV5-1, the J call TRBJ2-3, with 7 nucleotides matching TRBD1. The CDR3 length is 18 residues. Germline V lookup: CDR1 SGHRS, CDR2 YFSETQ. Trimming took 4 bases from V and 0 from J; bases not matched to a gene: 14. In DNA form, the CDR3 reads TGCGCCAGCAGCCGTTTTGACAGGGCCTTAGGGAGCACAGATACGCAGTATTTT. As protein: CASSRFDRALGSTDTQYF. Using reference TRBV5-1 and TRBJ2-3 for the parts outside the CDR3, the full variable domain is KAGVTQTPRYLIKTRGQQVTLSCSPISGHRSVSWYQQTPGQGLQFLFEYFSETQRNKGNFPGRFSGRQFSNSRSEMNVSTLELGDSALYLCASSRFDRALGSTDTQYFGPGTRLTVL.

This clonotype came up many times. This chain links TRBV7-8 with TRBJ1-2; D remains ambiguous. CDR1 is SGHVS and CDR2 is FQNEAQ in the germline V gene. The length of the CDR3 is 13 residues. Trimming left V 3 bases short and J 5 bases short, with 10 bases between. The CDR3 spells CASSLYDIYGYTF. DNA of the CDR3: TGTGCCAGCAGCTTGTATGATATTTATGGCTACACCTTC.

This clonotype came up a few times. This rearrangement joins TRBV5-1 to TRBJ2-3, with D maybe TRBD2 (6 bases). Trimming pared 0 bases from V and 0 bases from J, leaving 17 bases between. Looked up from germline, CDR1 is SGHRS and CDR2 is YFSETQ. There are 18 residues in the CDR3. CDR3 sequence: CASSLAGTGVLSTDTQYF. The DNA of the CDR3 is TGCGCCAGCAGCTTGGCGGGAACGGGGGTTTTAAGCACAGATACGCAGTATTTT.

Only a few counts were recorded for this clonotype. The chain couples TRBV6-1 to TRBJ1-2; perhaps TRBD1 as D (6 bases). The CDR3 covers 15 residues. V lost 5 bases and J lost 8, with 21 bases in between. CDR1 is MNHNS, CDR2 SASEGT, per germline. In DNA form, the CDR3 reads TGTGCCAGCAGTCCAACACGAGTACAGGGAGGGGGCTACACCTTC. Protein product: CASSPTRVQGGGYTF.

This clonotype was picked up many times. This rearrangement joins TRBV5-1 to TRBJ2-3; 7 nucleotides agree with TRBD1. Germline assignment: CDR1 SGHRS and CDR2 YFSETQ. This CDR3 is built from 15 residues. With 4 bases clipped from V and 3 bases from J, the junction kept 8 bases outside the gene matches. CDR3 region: CASSRTGDTTDTQYF. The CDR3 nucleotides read TGCGCCAGCAGCAGAACAGGGGATACGACAGATACGCAGTATTTT.

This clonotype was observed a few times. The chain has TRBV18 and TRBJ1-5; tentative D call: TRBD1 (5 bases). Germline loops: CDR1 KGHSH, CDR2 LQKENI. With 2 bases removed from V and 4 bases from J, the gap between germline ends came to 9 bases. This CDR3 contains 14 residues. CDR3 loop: CASSPYGGNQPQHF. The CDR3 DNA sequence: TGTGCCAGCTCACCATACGGGGGGAATCAGCCCCAGCATTTT.